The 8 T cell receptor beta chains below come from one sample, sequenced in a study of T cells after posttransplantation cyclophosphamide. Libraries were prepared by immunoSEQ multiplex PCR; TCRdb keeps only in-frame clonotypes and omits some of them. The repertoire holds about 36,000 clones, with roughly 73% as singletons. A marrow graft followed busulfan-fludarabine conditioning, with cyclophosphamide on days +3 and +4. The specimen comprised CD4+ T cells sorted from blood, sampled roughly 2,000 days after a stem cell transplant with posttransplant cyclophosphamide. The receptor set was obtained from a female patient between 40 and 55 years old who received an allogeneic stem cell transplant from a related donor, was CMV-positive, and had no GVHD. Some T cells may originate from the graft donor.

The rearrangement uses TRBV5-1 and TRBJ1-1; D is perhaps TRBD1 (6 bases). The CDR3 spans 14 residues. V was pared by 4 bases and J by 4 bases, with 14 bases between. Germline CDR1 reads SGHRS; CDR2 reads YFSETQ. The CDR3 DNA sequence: TGCGCCAGCAGCCCACAGGGCTCCCTCACTGAAGCTTTCTTT. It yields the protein CASSPQGSLTEAFF.

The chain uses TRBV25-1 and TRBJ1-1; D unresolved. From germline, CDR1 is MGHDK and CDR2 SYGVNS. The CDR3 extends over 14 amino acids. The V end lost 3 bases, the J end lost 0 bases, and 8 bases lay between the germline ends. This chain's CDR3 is CASSDVRLNTEAFF. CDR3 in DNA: TGTGCCAGCAGTGATGTCAGATTGAACACTGAAGCTTTCTTT.

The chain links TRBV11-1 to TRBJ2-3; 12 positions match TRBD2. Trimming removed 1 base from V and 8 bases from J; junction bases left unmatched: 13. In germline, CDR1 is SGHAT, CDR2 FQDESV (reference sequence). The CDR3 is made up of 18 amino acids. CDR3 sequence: CASSLGSSGGAGGGTQYF. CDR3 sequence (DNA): TGTGCCAGCAGCTTAGGATCTAGCGGGGGGGCCGGGGGAGGTACGCAGTATTTT.

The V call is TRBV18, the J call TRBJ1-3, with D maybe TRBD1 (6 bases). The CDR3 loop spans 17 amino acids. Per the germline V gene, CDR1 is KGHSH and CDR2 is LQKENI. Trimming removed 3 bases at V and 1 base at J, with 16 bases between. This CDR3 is CASSPDLRGSSGNTIYF. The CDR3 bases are TGTGCCAGCTCACCGGATCTCAGGGGATCTTCTGGAAACACCATATATTTT.

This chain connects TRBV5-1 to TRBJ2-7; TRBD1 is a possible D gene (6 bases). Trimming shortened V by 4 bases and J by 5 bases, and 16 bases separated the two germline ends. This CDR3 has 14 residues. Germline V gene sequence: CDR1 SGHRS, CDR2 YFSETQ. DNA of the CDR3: TGCGCCAGCAGCATGAGTATGGGGGCCAACGAGCAGTACTTC. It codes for CASSMSMGANEQYF.

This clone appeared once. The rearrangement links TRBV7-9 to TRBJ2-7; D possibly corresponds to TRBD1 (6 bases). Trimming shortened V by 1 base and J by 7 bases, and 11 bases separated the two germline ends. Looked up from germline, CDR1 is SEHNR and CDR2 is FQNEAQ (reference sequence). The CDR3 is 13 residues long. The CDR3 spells CASSLGGQREQYF. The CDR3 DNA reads TGTGCCAGCAGCTTAGGGGGGCAACGGGAGCAGTACTTC.

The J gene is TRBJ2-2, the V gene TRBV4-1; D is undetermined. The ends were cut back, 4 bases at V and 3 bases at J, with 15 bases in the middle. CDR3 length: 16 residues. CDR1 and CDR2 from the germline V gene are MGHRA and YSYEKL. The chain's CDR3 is CASSRSGRLDTGELFF. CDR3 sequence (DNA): TGCGCCAGCAGCCGTAGTGGCAGGCTGGACACCGGGGAGCTGTTTTTT.

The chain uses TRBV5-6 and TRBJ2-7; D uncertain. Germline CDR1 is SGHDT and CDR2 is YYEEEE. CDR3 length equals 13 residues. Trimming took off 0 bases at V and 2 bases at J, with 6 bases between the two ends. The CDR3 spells CASSLVRTYEQYF. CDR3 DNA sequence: TGTGCCAGCAGCTTGGTCAGAACCTACGAGCAGTACTTC.